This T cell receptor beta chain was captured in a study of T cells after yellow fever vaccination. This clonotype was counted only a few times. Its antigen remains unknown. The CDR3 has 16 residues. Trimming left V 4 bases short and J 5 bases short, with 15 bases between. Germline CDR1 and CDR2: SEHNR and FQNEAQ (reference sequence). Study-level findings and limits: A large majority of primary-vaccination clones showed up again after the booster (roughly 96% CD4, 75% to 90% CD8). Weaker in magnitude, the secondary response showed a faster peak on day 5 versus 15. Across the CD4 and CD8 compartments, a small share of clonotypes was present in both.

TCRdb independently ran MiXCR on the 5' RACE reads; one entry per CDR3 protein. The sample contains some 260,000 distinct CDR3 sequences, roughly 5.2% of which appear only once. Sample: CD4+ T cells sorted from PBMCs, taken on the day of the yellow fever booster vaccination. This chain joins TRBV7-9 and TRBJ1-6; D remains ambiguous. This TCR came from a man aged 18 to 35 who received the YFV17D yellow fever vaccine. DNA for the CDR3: TGTGCCAGCAGCTCATCAGGACTGCACCATAATTCACCCCTCCACTTT. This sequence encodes CASSSSGLHHNSPLHF. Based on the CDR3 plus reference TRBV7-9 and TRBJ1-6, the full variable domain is DTGVSQNPRHKITKRGQNVTFRCDPISEHNRLYWYRQTLGQGPEFLTYFQNEAQLEKSRLLSDRFSAERPKGSFSTLEIQRTEQGDSAMYLCASSSSGLHHNSPLHFGNGTRLTVT.